This T cell receptor (beta chain) was observed in a study of cytomegalovirus exposure and HLA in healthy donors. With 60 Vbeta and 13 Jbeta primers, the PCR was carried out. Methods used by the authors: Some 9.9 million shared chains were among approximately 87 million unique TCR beta chains counted in a later analysis. The data were produced by immunoSEQ multiplex PCR, yet TCRdb's version contains in-frame clones alone and is incomplete. The V and J calls and clone size were taken over from that table, and D and trimming were inferred from the DNA. The data contain 130,000 to 150,000 clones, 76% of them seen just once; the ten biggest clones take up around 3.7%. In regard to this clone: Its matching antigen is unknown.

With 7 bases removed from V and 5 bases from J, the gap between germline ends came to 15 bases. The CDR3 is 13 amino acids. Germline CDR1 and CDR2: LNHDA and SQIVND (reference sequence). Study-wide points: In a later analysis, around 18,000 TCR beta sequences were associated with HLA alleles at 0.05 false discovery rate.

This chain joins TRBV19 and TRBJ2-7; D may be TRBD1 (6 bases). The sequenced sample consisted of PBMCs. The TCR was taken from a man aged 18 to 30 in good health and CMV-seronegative. The CDR3 bases are TGTGCCAGTAAGCGTTCAGGGGTGAACGAGCAGTACTTC. This sequence encodes CASKRSGVNEQYF.